This T cell receptor (beta chain) was found in a study of immune heterogeneity within non-small cell lung tumors. Between the trimmed V and J ends, which lost 3 bases and 6 bases, there was a span of 19 bases. The CDR3 contains 16 residues. Germline CDR1 is KGHSH and CDR2 is LQKENI. Genomic DNA from bulk tumor acted as the template, and around 0.55 ug was loaded per sample. During surgery, each primary tumor gave multiple biopsies spaced as far apart as possible. Curative operations were performed on patients who had untreated, newly diagnosed non-small cell lung cancer. It was a multiplex PCR that amplified TCR beta CDR3, with 32 V and 13 J primers. From the multiplex PCR reads, TCRdb called clonotypes with MiXCR, one entry per CDR3 protein. The table includes 10,000 to 15,000 distinct CDR3 sequences, roughly a fifth detected once.

This sequence originates from a man aged 55 to 70 with non-small cell lung cancer. Sample: lung tumor tissue. This rearrangement joins TRBV18 to TRBJ2-3, with a possible D match to TRBD2 (6 bases). The CDR3: CASSPLGGNSGDTQYF. The DNA of the CDR3 is TGTGCCAGCTCACCCCTTGGAGGGAATAGTGGCGATACGCAGTATTTT. Supplemented by reference TRBV18 and TRBJ2-3, the full variable domain reads NAGVMQNPRHLVRRRGQEARLRCSPMKGHSHVYWYRQLPEEGLKFMVYLQKENIIDESGMPKERFSAEFPKEGPSILRIQQVVRGDSAAYFCASSPLGGNSGDTQYFGPGTRLTVL.